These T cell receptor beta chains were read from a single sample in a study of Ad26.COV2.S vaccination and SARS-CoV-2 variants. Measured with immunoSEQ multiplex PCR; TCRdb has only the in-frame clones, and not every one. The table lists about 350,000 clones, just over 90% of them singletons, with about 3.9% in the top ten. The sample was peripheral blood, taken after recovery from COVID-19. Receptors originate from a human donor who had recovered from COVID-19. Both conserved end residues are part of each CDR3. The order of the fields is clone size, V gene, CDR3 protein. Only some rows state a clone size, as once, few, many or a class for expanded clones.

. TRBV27 CASSPSGGANEQFF
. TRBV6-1 CASSVPGQGMRNNSPLHF
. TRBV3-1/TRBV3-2 CASSRARTGGSSGYTF
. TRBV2 CASRGRGGASTNEKLFF
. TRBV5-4 CASSLDRGYEQYF
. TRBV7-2 CASSLSSGTKTQYF
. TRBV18 CASSPGTNTEAFF
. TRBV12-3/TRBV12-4 CASSLWPNGYTF
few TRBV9 CASSADGTLDYEQYF
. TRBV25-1 CASSVTNYGYTF
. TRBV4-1 CASSQDNLGGERNTIYF
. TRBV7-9 CASSLAWSPGGELFF
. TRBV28 CATTGTGNEKLFF
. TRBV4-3 CASSQGWGATYEQYF
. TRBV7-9 CASSPSGRDQETQYF
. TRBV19 CASSIGGGRGNTEAFF
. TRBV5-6 CASRLGETDTQYF
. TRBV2 CAGTRQGANYGYTF
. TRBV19 CASSIVLGNQPQHF
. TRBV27 CASSSGGWAEAFF
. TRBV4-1 CASSQSLAGKETQYF
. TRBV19 CASSPRDRETEAFF
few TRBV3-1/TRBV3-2 CASSLDSEAFF
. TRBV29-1 CSVEDLAGASYEQYF
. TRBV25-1 CASSVGQGRYYGYTF
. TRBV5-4 CASSYYSSTDTQYF
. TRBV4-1 CASSQDRGTGGAWSTDTQYF
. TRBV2 CASSESLGPPRNEQFF
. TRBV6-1 CASSEDPAGYPYNEQFF
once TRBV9 CASSVGNTPKVYNEQFF
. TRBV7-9 CASSSTGNTIYF
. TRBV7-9 CASSPTPRYQGAFF
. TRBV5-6 CASSSGTGVDTQYF
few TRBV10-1 CASSDPNSNQPQHF
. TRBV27 CASSSKGTEAFF
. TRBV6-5 CASSYSSSSLKSPLHF
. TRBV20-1 CSASPRPAVYRGPYNEQFF